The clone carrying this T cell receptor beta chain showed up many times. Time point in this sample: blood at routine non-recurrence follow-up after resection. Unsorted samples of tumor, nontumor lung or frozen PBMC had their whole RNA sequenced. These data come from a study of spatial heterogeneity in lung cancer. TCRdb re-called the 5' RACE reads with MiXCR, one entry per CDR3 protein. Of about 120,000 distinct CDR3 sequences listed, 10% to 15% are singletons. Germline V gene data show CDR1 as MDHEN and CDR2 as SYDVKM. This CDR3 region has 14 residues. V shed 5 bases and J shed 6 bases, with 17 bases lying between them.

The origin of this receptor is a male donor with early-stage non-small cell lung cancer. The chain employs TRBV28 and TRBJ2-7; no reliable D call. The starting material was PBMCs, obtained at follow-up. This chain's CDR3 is CASSRDVGQIEQYF. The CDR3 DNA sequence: TGTGCCAGCAGTCGAGACGTCGGGCAGATCGAGCAGTACTTC.